What follows is one T cell receptor beta chain and its context. The antigen remains undetermined. This specimen comes from a study of cytomegalovirus exposure and HLA in healthy donors. Whole-study context: 81% of more than 300 genotyped donors fell in the Caucasian-associated ancestry cluster. Study-wide points: The productive fraction for most TCR beta V segments was about 87% or about 30% in an earlier analysis. In vitro, a few CMV-associated chains proved specific for CMV antigens. Reports state that TCR beta sequences accurately predicted most subjects' HLA-A and HLA-B alleles.

CDR3 size: 13 residues. CDR1 and CDR2 (germline): GTSNPN, SVGIG (reference sequence). J lost 6 bases, V lost 3 bases, and 3 bases had no gene match. Both 60 Vbeta primers and 13 Jbeta primers went into the PCR. TCRdb keeps only in-frame clones here, not all; method: immunoSEQ multiplex PCR. The sample lists around 110,000 clones, around 71% seen once, with roughly 0.76% in the top ten. The TCR was taken from a boy aged 5-17 years in good health and CMV-seronegative. The V call is TRBV30, the J call TRBJ2-1; TRBD1 aligns across 9 bases. The sequencing input was PBMCs. The CDR3: CAWSADRGNEQFF. The CDR3, as DNA: TGTGCCTGGAGCGCGGACAGGGGCAATGAGCAGTTCTTC.